This TCR beta chain originates from a study of blood T cell repertoires in COVID-19 (TCRdb year 2020). About the study as a whole: Samples covering the acute and convalescent phases of COVID-19 were provided by collaborators in the United States, Italy and Spain. The prospective study material was composed of cDNA or gDNA derived from T cells, B-cell-depleted T cells, or PBMCs. The dataset comprised deeply sampled blood TCRbeta repertoires from subjects exposed to, actively infected with, or recovered from COVID-19. The repertoires were made available in a free public database intended to serve as a resource for research on the immune response to SARS-CoV-2. The samples were drawn from two sources: the first 160 participants of the ongoing ImmuneRACE study, and about 1,300 subjects contributed by 6 global collaborators. Nearly every sample came with metadata listing a de-identified subject ID, COVID-19 status, age in years and sex. Where available, HLA class I and class II types were taken from metadata supplied by the sample provider and were not determined by assay-based typing. What the research found in general, with its limitations: The amount of clinical and demographic metadata varied by source and participant and was provided uncurated.

CDR1 is given as SGDLS and CDR2 as YYNGEE, both from the germline V gene. The CDR3 starts with the cysteine, ends with the phenylalanine, and has 14 residues. Of all the DNA, just the CDR3 is kept, 42 bases in frame from base 1. Deletion took 1 base off V and 4 bases off J, with a span of 8 bases between the germline ends. This clone appeared a single time. It has no known antigen specificity. Nothing much larger sits one base from this clone, and base qualities are not available. Participants in the prospective study were enrolled through a virtual design, were aged roughly 18 to 100 years, and lived in approximately 25 United States geographic areas. In the prospective study, cohorts were assigned on the basis of participant-reported clinical history obtained from a screening survey and a study questionnaire. Each participant in the prospective study had whole blood, serum and a nasopharyngeal or oropharyngeal swab collected by mobile phlebotomists. Over a roughly 2-month period, participants in the prospective study had the option of providing additional blood draws and questionnaires. Blood samples from the prospective study were shipped frozen or at room temperature prior to DNA extraction.

TCRbeta CDR3 regions were amplified from genomic DNA using the immunoSEQ Assay, a bias-controlled multiplex PCR. In the original analysis: Within the assay, amplification of reference gene primers was used to estimate how many nucleated cells each sample contained. Sequence reads were collapsed and filtered to measure the absolute abundance of every unique TCRbeta CDR3 rearrangement. Productive Simpson clonality was computed per sample as the square root of Simpson's diversity index over productive rearrangements. The source is immuneACCESS, and TCRdb retained only in-frame sequences with V and J called. Part of the clones is not carried over; for the studies checked, unresolved V genes explain less than half of this, and the remainder is unexplained. V and J calls and clone size are given by that table; D and trimming were obtained from the DNA. The sample records roughly 130,000 clones, about 83% of which are singletons. Jointly, the top ten make up about 3.7% of the sample.

This TCR was recovered from a woman in her fifties or sixties with acute COVID-19. In this chain, TRBV9 is recombined with TRBJ2-2; the D gene lacks a confident call. Source material: PBMCs or T cells enriched from blood (not recorded which). Read as DNA, the sequence is TGTGCCAGCAGCGTACGTCAGGCCACCGGGGAGCTGTTTTTT. The encoded protein is CASSVRQATGELFF.